The T cell receptor (beta chain) described here comes from a study of response to subunit inactivated influenza vaccine. Study-wide findings and caveats: Few new T cells, the authors suggested, are recruited by each seasonal influenza vaccination.

V lost 7 bases, J lost 9 bases, and 10 bases lay in between. This CDR3 is built from 12 residues. This clonotype was counted only a few times. Its specificity is not known. TCRdb fed the RT-PCR reads into MiXCR, producing one record per CDR3 protein. The repertoire consists of around 530,000 distinct CDR3 sequences, with about 17% occurring once and the leading ten covering 2.5% to 3.5%. The chain carries TRBV12-3 or TRBV12-4 and TRBJ1-6; D gene uncertain. The TCR sequence derives from a man in his fifties or sixties who received an inactivated influenza vaccine. Here the sequenced sample was CD4+ T cells sorted from PBMCs, taken about 23 months after vaccination. CDR3 protein: CASMRSGSPLHF. CDR3 DNA sequence: TGTGCCAGCATGAGGTCTGGTTCACCCCTCCACTTT.